These T cell receptor beta chains were read from a single sample in a study of CD8 T cells in Susac syndrome. TCRdb independently ran MiXCR on the immunoSEQ multiplex PCR reads; one entry per CDR3 protein. The sample carries about 190,000 distinct CDR3 sequences, 95% recorded once. Specimen: CD4+ T cells from PBMCs. The receptors here all came from a human donor in good health. Each CDR3 is given with its conserved first and last residue. The order of the fields is J gene, D gene, clone size, V gene, CDR3 DNA, CDR3 protein. The D gene is left open where the match is weak. Only some rows state a clone size, as once, few, many or a class for expanded clones.

TRBJ1-1,NA,NA,TRBV29-1,TGCAGCGTTGTATACTCCGCCGGCACTGAAGCTTTCTTT,CSVVYSAGTEAFF
TRBJ2-2,NA,NA,TRBV29-1,TGCAGCGTTGAAGAGGGGGGTACGAACACCGGGGAGCTGTTTTTT,CSVEEGGTNTGELFF
TRBJ2-5,NA,NA,TRBV18,TGTGCCAGCAGCCCCGGGTACCAAGAGACCCAGTACTTC,CASSPGYQETQYF
TRBJ2-2,TRBD2,NA,TRBV7-2,TGTGCCAGCAGCTTACTAGCGGGAGCCGGGGAGCTGTTTTTT,CASSLLAGAGELFF
TRBJ2-2,NA,NA,TRBV9,TGTGCCAGCACTAGCGCCACCGGGGAGCTGTTTTTT,CASTSATGELFF
TRBJ2-3,NA,NA,TRBV24-1,TGTGCCACCAGTGACCCCTCAGCGTCTGGCACAGATACGCAGTATTTT,CATSDPSASGTDTQYF
TRBJ2-3,TRBD2,NA,TRBV20-1,TGCAGTGCTAGAGAGGGACTAGAAACAGATACGCAGTATTTT,CSAREGLETDTQYF
TRBJ1-1,NA,NA,TRBV29-1,TGCAGCGTTGATCGGGTCATGAACACTGAAGCTTTCTTT,CSVDRVMNTEAFF
TRBJ2-5,NA,NA,TRBV15,TGTGCCACCAGCAGAGTTCGGGGTGGGGAGACCCAGTACTTC,CATSRVRGGETQYF
TRBJ1-2,NA,NA,TRBV20-1,TGCAGTGCTCGGGACGGACCTAACTATGGCTACACCTTC,CSARDGPNYGYTF
TRBJ2-1,NA,NA,TRBV20-1,TGCAGTGCTGGGGATTTGAACTCCGCCGGCCTCGGGCAGTTCTTC,CSAGDLNSAGLGQFF
TRBJ2-5,TRBD1,NA,TRBV10-3,TGTGCCATCAGACCTGGGACAGGGGAAGAGACCCAGTACTTC,CAIRPGTGEETQYF
TRBJ2-7,NA,NA,TRBV9,TGTGCCAGCAGCGTAGGATGGGGGTCCTACGAGCAGTACTTC,CASSVGWGSYEQYF
TRBJ1-5,NA,NA,TRBV18,TGTGCCAGCTCACCTGGGGTAGGGACCCTCAATCAGCCCCAGCATTTT,CASSPGVGTLNQPQHF
TRBJ2-3,NA,NA,TRBV28,TGTGCCAGCACCATGGGGGACACCCAATCAGATACGCAGTATTTT,CASTMGDTQSDTQYF
TRBJ2-3,NA,NA,TRBV19,TGTGCCAGTAGTAGACTCCATGGTGGTACAGATACGCAGTATTTT,CASSRLHGGTDTQYF
TRBJ1-1,NA,NA,TRBV25-1,TGTGCCAGCAGTGATACTAACTTGGACCAAGCTTTCTTT,CASSDTNLDQAFF
TRBJ1-1,NA,NA,TRBV5-1,TGCGCCAGCAGCTTCGGATCCATGAACACTGAAGCTTTCTTT,CASSFGSMNTEAFF
TRBJ2-5,TRBD2,NA,TRBV20-1,TGCAGTAGGATTAGCGGGTCCCAAGAGACCCAGTACTTC,CSRISGSQETQYF
TRBJ2-1,NA,NA,TRBV6-5,TGTGCCAGCAGTTATAGGCAGCTCTACAATGAGCAGTTCTTC,CASSYRQLYNEQFF
TRBJ1-2,NA,NA,TRBV27,TGTGCCAGCAGTAACCTAGCGGGAACCCATGGCTACACCTTC,CASSNLAGTHGYTF
TRBJ2-1,TRBD2,NA,TRBV3-1,TGTGCCAGCAGCGCGCGGACTAGCGGTCCCAATGAGCAGTTCTTC,CASSARTSGPNEQFF
TRBJ2-2,NA,NA,TRBV12-5,TGTGCTAGTGGTCTCGACCAGGCCGGGGAGCTGTTTTTT,CASGLDQAGELFF
TRBJ2-3,TRBD2,NA,TRBV5-1,TGCGCCACCCAAGGGACTAGCGGATCCACAGATACGCAGTATTTT,CATQGTSGSTDTQYF
TRBJ1-2,NA,once,TRBV12-3/TRBV12-4,TGTGCCAGCTGCCCCTCGGGGGGCGCGAACTATGGCTACACCTTC,CASCPSGGANYGYTF
TRBJ1-2,NA,NA,TRBV29-1,TGCACCTACCTGTCGACCCGAAGGGTGCACTATGGCTACACCTTC,CTYLSTRRVHYGYTF
TRBJ2-1,TRBD2,NA,TRBV20-1,TGCAGTGCTCGAGACAGGAGTAGCGGGATAAGGCAGTTCTTC,CSARDRSSGIRQFF
TRBJ2-1,TRBD2,NA,TRBV5-1,TGCGCCAGCAGTTTACTAGCGGGAAACTCCTACAATGAGCAGTTCTTC,CASSLLAGNSYNEQFF
TRBJ2-2,NA,NA,TRBV2,TGTGCCAGCAGGGATCAGGGCGTGCACACCGGGGAGCTGTTTTTT,CASRDQGVHTGELFF
TRBJ2-5,NA,NA,TRBV5-1,TGCGCCAGCAGCTTGGGGACAGCGAGGGGCCAAGAGACCCAGTACTTC,CASSLGTARGQETQYF
TRBJ2-5,TRBD1,NA,TRBV5-1,TGCGCCAGCAGCATCGGACAGGCCCAAGAGACCCAGTACTTC,CASSIGQAQETQYF
TRBJ1-2,NA,NA,TRBV12-3/TRBV12-4,TGTGCCAGCAAATATTTTGGGGCGGATAACTATGGCTACACCTTC,CASKYFGADNYGYTF
TRBJ2-5,NA,NA,TRBV29-1,TGCAGCGTTGAACGATTCCAAGAGACCCAGTACTTC,CSVERFQETQYF
TRBJ1-6,NA,once,TRBV12-3/TRBV12-4,TGTGCCAGCAGGGCGGGACGGAGGGAAAATTCACCCCTCCACTTT,CASRAGRRENSPLHF
TRBJ2-3,NA,NA,TRBV15,TGTGCCACCAGCAGAGGTGGGGCTAGCACAGATACGCAGTATTTT,CATSRGGASTDTQYF
TRBJ2-7,NA,NA,TRBV6-2/TRBV6-3,TGTGCCAGCAGTTACTCGAGGTGGGAGCAGTACTTC,CASSYSRWEQYF
TRBJ2-1,TRBD1,NA,TRBV20-1,TGCGGTTCATCGAAGGGGGCGAATGAGCAGTTCTTC,CGSSKGANEQFF
TRBJ1-5,NA,NA,TRBV10-3,TGTGCCATCAGTGAGTCCGCGGGGGATCAGCCCCAGCATTTT,CAISESAGDQPQHF
TRBJ2-3,NA,NA,TRBV3-1,TGTGCCAGCAGCCAAGATATGGAGGGGGGGAAAGATACGCAGTATTTT,CASSQDMEGGKDTQYF
TRBJ2-1,TRBD1,NA,TRBV20-1,TGCAGTGCGTTGGGACAGGACTACAATGAGCAGTTCTTC,CSALGQDYNEQFF
TRBJ2-7,TRBD1,NA,TRBV12-3/TRBV12-4,TGTGCCAGCAGTAGGGCGACAGGGTCATCGCAGTACTTC,CASSRATGSSQYF
TRBJ1-2,TRBD1,NA,TRBV20-1,TGCAGTGCTAGCCCCGACAGGGTAGCTAACTATGGCTACACCTTC,CSASPDRVANYGYTF
TRBJ2-1,TRBD2,NA,TRBV9,TGTGCCAGCAGCGTAGACGCGGGAGCTTTAGGGAATGAGCAGTTCTTC,CASSVDAGALGNEQFF
TRBJ1-2,NA,NA,TRBV20-1,TGCAGTGCTTTGGGGGGTTATCAGGGTACAGTGAATGGCTACACCTTC,CSALGGYQGTVNGYTF
TRBJ2-7,NA,NA,TRBV28,TGTGCCAGCATTCCCGGGGGTTACTACGAGCAGTACTTC,CASIPGGYYEQYF
TRBJ2-7,NA,NA,TRBV29-1,TGCAGCGTTCGCAGGGGTACAACCTACGAGCAGTACTTC,CSVRRGTTYEQYF
TRBJ2-5,NA,NA,TRBV27,TGTGCCAGCAGCGGAGTAAATCAAGAGACCCAGTACTTC,CASSGVNQETQYF